What follows describes a single T cell receptor (beta chain). There is no known antigen for this receptor. The sample holds no much larger clone one base away, and base qualities are not on file. This sample's treatment or condition label indicates: allogeneic hematopoietic cell transplantation with graft depleted of TCRalphabeta T cells and CD19 B cells. Transplant recipients were children who received TCRalphabeta/CD19-depleted allogeneic hematopoietic cell grafts. The trim is 1 base for V and 12 bases for J, with a gap of 7 bases between the germline ends. The CDR3 runs 11 residues from the cysteine to the phenylalanine. This entry keeps only the CDR3 DNA: 33 bases, framed from base 1. Looking up the germline V gene (reference sequence) yields CDR1 SGHAT and CDR2 FQDESV. The sample is drawn from a study of T-cell reconstitution after alpha-beta-depleted transplantation in children (dated by TCRdb to about 2016). A note on the overall study: T-cell immune reconstitution after TCRalphabeta/CD19-depleted allogeneic hematopoietic cell transplantation in children was quantitatively tracked in the study by means of TCR repertoire profiling. The paper's findings and limits, for the study overall: The high TCRbeta diversity at day 60 in some patients was ascribed to recipient T cells and intrathymic progenitors that had survived conditioning. Over subsequent months, a decline in hyperexpanded clone frequencies was noted, and after one year, T-cell counts and TCRbeta diversity were mostly ascribed to newly produced T cells. The apparently early recovery of alphabetaT-cell counts about two months after transplant reportedly depended on only several hundred rapidly expanded clones that came from non-depleted graft cells.

Library construction relied on PCR. Sequencing instrument: Illumina HiSeq 2500. Molecular barcoding was employed in the preparation of TCR libraries, with unique molecular identifiers being used to normalize TCRbeta repertoire quantification. TCRdb reran the public reads through fastp at Q25 and MiXCR, keeping productive beta chains. For every CDR3 protein sequence, its rows merge into one entry that carries the most common genes and DNA. The sample data list about 830,000 distinct CDR3 sequences, and roughly 15% of these were observed just once. The leading ten clones occupy roughly 5% of the sample.

This specimen was PBMCs, mostly from graft donor cells, taken 360 days after TCRalphabeta/CD19-depleted stem cell transplant. This chain joins TRBV11-1 to TRBJ2-1; no confident D gene assignment can be made. The TCR comes from a male patient between 10 and 17 years old who had a stem cell transplant for acute lymphoblastic leukemia, so the T cells may come from the graft donor. Here the CDR3 is given as CASSLGRTQFF. The DNA reads TGTGCCAGCAGCTTAGGACGCACGCAGTTCTTC. This CDR3, with the reference TRBV11-1 and TRBJ2-1 proteins standing in past its ends, gives the full variable domain EAEVAQSPRYKITEKSQAVAFWCDPISGHATLYWYRQILGQGPELLVQFQDESVVDDSQLPKDRFSAERLKGVDSTLKIQPAELGDSAMYLCASSLGRTQFFGPGTRLTVL.